Below, 22 T cell receptor beta chains from the same sample are listed, as sequenced in a study of shared clonotypes between healthy human individuals. The protocol was immunoSEQ multiplex PCR, while the TCRdb copy is restricted to in-frame clones and leaves out a portion. The sample carries under 2,500,000 clones, roughly 95% recorded once. The sequenced sample consisted of naive CD4+ T cells sorted from blood. Subset denoted: CD45RA+ positively selected. Receptors were obtained from a man aged 18 to 35 in good health.

J is TRBJ2-3 and V is TRBV9, with 8 bases identical to TRBD2. Germline CDR1 reads SGDLS; CDR2 reads YYNGEE. The J segment lost 0 bases and the V segment lost 2 bases, leaving 2 bases of the junction unmatched. The CDR3 length is 15 residues. CDR3 in amino acids: CASSVGLDSTDTQYF. Written as DNA, the CDR3 is TGTGCCAGCAGCGTGGGACTAGACAGCACAGATACGCAGTATTTT.

The genes are TRBV25-1 and TRBJ1-4; D is ambiguous. The CDR3 has 13 amino acids. Trimming cost V 8 bases and J 6 bases, with 13 bases left between them. In germline, CDR1 is MGHDK, CDR2 SYGVNS. The chain's CDR3 is CASSTVLDEKLFF. CDR3 DNA sequence: TGTGCCAGCTCGACCGTCCTCGATGAAAAACTGTTTTTT.

V usage is TRBV7-2 and J usage is TRBJ2-3, with D unclear. The germline CDR1 and CDR2 sequences are SGHTA and FQGNSA. V dropped 5 bases and J dropped 4 bases, with 13 bases sitting between them. The CDR3 sequence is 14 residues long. CDR3 nucleotides: TGTGCCAGCAGCCCAGGCCTGAGTTCAGATACGCAGTATTTT. The encoded protein is CASSPGLSSDTQYF.

V gene TRBV7-2 combines with J gene TRBJ2-7; D unresolved. The CDR3 contains 12 residues. With 5 bases removed from V and 2 bases from J, the gap between germline ends came to 7 bases. CDR1 SGHTA and CDR2 FQGNSA come from the germline V gene. The CDR3 here is CASSQGAYEQYF. In DNA, the CDR3 is TGTGCCAGCAGCCAAGGTGCCTACGAGCAGTACTTC.

The V and J genes are TRBV9 and TRBJ2-1; 9 positions match TRBD1. Germline CDR1 is SGDLS and CDR2 is YYNGEE. Trimming at V came to 4 bases and at J to 7 bases, leaving 6 bases not matched to a gene. The CDR3 is made up of 14 amino acids. The CDR3 here is CASSLAGTGNEQFF. DNA for the CDR3: TGTGCCAGCAGCTTAGCCGGGACAGGGAATGAGCAGTTCTTC.

The chain uses TRBV5-6 and TRBJ2-1; the match to TRBD2 covers 11 bases. The CDR3 contains 16 residues. The V segment lost 4 bases and the J segment 5 bases; nucleotides outside the gene matches: 8. Germline V gene data show CDR1 as SGHDT and CDR2 as YYEEEE. The CDR3 DNA follows: TGTGCCAGCAGCGCATTAGCGGGGGGGCCTGACAATGAGCAGTTCTTC. It yields the protein CASSALAGGPDNEQFF.

V gene TRBV10-3 combines with J gene TRBJ2-5; TRBD2 matches 7 bases. This CDR3 contains 17 residues. Germline V gene lookup returns CDR1 ENHRY and CDR2 SYGVKD. Trimming cost V 3 bases and J 3 bases; bases outside gene matches: 13. CDR3 protein: CAISDATGGKFEETQYF. For the CDR3, the DNA is TGTGCCATCAGTGACGCTACGGGAGGCAAATTTGAAGAGACCCAGTACTTC.

The V gene is TRBV7-2, the J gene TRBJ1-1; D is unclear. Germline values: CDR1 SGHTA, CDR2 FQGNSA. Between the trimmed V and J ends, which lost 5 bases and 0 bases, there was a span of 10 bases. The CDR3 has 14 amino acids. CDR3 DNA sequence: TGTGCCAGCAGCCCCGGACGGATGAACACTGAAGCTTTCTTT. Residues: CASSPGRMNTEAFF.

Points on this clone: This same CDR3 is encoded by further DNA sequences in the sample. J is TRBJ2-7 and V is TRBV30; D is perhaps TRBD2 (6 bases). V lost 0 bases and J lost 6, with 9 bases in between. Germline V lookup: CDR1 GTSNPN, CDR2 SVGIG (reference sequence). This CDR3 region has 12 residues. In nucleotides, the CDR3 is TGTGCCTGGAGTGTTCAGGGAGGCGAGCAGTACTTC. It encodes CAWSVQGGEQYF. Combining the CDR3 with reference TRBV30 and TRBJ2-7 gives the whole variable domain SQTIHQWPATLVQPVGSPLSLECTVEGTSNPNLYWYRQAAGRGLQLLFYSVGIGQISSEVPQNLSASRPQDRQFILSSKKLLLSDSGFYLCAWSVQGGEQYFGPGTRLTVT.

V and J are TRBV6-5 and TRBJ2-5, with 8 bases fitting TRBD1. The length of the CDR3 is 12 residues. Germline V gives CDR1 MNHEY, CDR2 SVGAGI. Trimming at V came to 6 bases and at J to 4 bases, leaving 1 base not matched to a gene. CDR3 coding DNA: TGTGCCAGCAGGGACAGGGCAGAGACCCAGTACTTC. Protein: CASRDRAETQYF.

The chain couples TRBV18 to TRBJ2-7, with 14 bases matching TRBD2. The CDR3 runs 15 residues. Germline V gives CDR1 KGHSH, CDR2 LQKENI. Trimming cost V 3 bases and J 7 bases; bases outside gene matches: 5. The DNA for the CDR3 is TGTGCCAGCTCACCGGGACTAGCGGGAGCAGGGGAGCAGTACTTC. This gives the protein CASSPGLAGAGEQYF.

The chain employs TRBV10-3 and TRBJ1-4, with D perhaps matching TRBD1 (5 bases). The V end lost 10 bases, the J end lost 6 bases, and 12 bases lay between the germline ends. The CDR3 loop spans 12 amino acids. Germline values: CDR1 ENHRY, CDR2 SYGVKD. The CDR3 loop is CATKRGDEKLFF. In DNA form, the CDR3 reads TGTGCCACGAAGAGGGGTGATGAAAAACTGTTTTTT.

This clone has only a few counts. The chain has TRBV6-1 and TRBJ2-2, with D hard to call. V lost 7 bases to trimming and J lost 2 bases, with 11 bases between them. Germline-derived CDR1 and CDR2 are MNHNS and SASEGT. There are 14 residues in the CDR3. For the CDR3, the DNA is TGTGCCAGCACGACGGGCGGTAACACCGGGGAGCTGTTTTTT. Its translation is CASTTGGNTGELFF.

V is TRBV27 and J is TRBJ2-1, with D possibly TRBD2 on 6 matching bases. CDR3 length: 17 residues. Germline V gene data show CDR1 as MNHEY and CDR2 as SMNVEV (reference sequence). The V and J ends lost 2 bases and 0 bases respectively, with 14 bases between them. As DNA, the CDR3 is TGTGCCAGCAGTTTAATTTCTAGCGCAAGCTCCTACAATGAGCAGTTCTTC. It specifies CASSLISSASSYNEQFF.

This clone has just a few counts. This sequence joins TRBV25-1 and TRBJ1-2, with 8 nucleotides matching TRBD1. The J segment lost 7 bases and the V segment lost 3 bases, leaving 4 bases of the junction unmatched. This CDR3 is 13 amino acids long. Germline V CDR1 and CDR2: MGHDK, SYGVNS. CDR3 bases: TGTGCCAGCAGTGACTGGACAGGGTCTGGCTACACCTTC. Residues: CASSDWTGSGYTF.

The chain employs TRBV19 and TRBJ1-1; D gene ambiguous. The CDR3 has 14 residues. The ends were cut back, 3 bases at V and 0 bases at J, with 8 bases in the middle. The germline V gene has CDR1 LNHDA and CDR2 SQIVND (reference sequence). CDR3: CASSMSELNTEAFF. In nucleotides, the CDR3 is TGTGCCAGTAGTATGTCGGAATTGAACACTGAAGCTTTCTTT.

The V and J genes are TRBV9 and TRBJ2-6; 8 bases agree with TRBD1. This CDR3 is built from 17 residues. V gave up 0 bases and J gave up 2 bases; unmatched junction bases: 4. Germline loops: CDR1 SGDLS, CDR2 YYNGEE. The CDR3 spells CASSVVSRGPGANVLTF. The DNA for the CDR3 is TGTGCCAGCAGCGTAGTTAGCAGGGGGCCTGGGGCCAACGTCCTGACTTTC.

The chain carries TRBV2 and TRBJ2-7; possibly TRBD2 for D (5 bases). Germline CDR1 reads SNHLY; CDR2 reads FYNNEI. Trimming pared 6 bases from V and 3 bases from J, leaving 15 bases between. This CDR3 comprises 14 residues. Here the CDR3 reads CASRPGISVYEQYF. The CDR3 nucleotides are TGTGCCAGCAGGCCCGGGATCAGCGTCTACGAGCAGTACTTC. The full variable domain, rest sourced from reference TRBV2 and TRBJ2-7, is EPEVTQTPSHQVTQMGQEVILRCVPISNHLYFYWYRQILGQKVEFLVSFYNNEISEKSEIFDDQFSVERPDGSNFTLKIRSTKLEDSAMYFCASRPGISVYEQYFGPGTRLTVT.

This chain connects TRBV2 to TRBJ2-5, with D maybe TRBD2 (7 bases). CDR1 and CDR2 (germline): SNHLY, FYNNEI. Trimming pared 9 bases from V and 5 bases from J, leaving 22 bases between. This CDR3 spans 15 amino acids. The CDR3 here is CASSSSWGGEETQYF. CDR3 in DNA: TGTGCCAGTTCTTCGTCTTGGGGGGGCGAGGAGACCCAGTACTTC.

The genes are TRBV7-8 and TRBJ2-7, with TRBD1 as a possible D gene (5 bases). V was pared by 2 bases and J by 2 bases, with 10 bases between. The CDR3 is 14 amino acids. Germline lookup yields CDR1 SGHVS and CDR2 FQNEAQ. CDR3 nucleotide sequence: TGTGCCAGCAGCTTACAGGACACTGCCTACGAGCAGTACTTC. Translation: CASSLQDTAYEQYF.

Turning to this clone: Distinct nucleotide sequences in the sample also encode this CDR3. This chain links TRBV5-1 with TRBJ1-2; D unclear. Trimming shortened V by 0 bases and J by 5 bases, and 5 bases separated the two germline ends. CDR1 is SGHRS and CDR2 is YFSETQ in the germline V gene. This CDR3 is built from 12 residues. The CDR3 loop reads CASSLDAYGYTF. DNA for the CDR3: TGCGCCAGCAGCTTGGATGCGTATGGCTACACCTTC.

The V call is TRBV19, the J call TRBJ2-7; TRBD1 matches at 7 bases. V gave up 4 bases and J gave up 4 bases; unmatched junction bases: 7. Germline V lookup: CDR1 LNHDA, CDR2 SQIVND (reference sequence). CDR3 length equals 14 residues. The CDR3 DNA reads as TGTGCCAGTAGTACAACGACAGGGCGGTACGAGCAGTACTTC. It yields the protein CASSTTTGRYEQYF.